This T cell receptor (beta chain) was sequenced in a study of blood T cell repertoires in COVID-19. Across the study: Donors in the United States, Italy and Spain gave samples during acute or convalescent COVID-19. The cDNA or gDNA used as material had been derived from T cells, B-cell-depleted T cells, or PBMCs.

The CDR3 length is 15 residues. Trimming removed 0 bases from V and 9 bases from J; junction bases left unmatched: 6. Germline CDR1 is SGDLS and CDR2 is YYNGEE. Methods used by the authors: Amplification of reference gene primers was used by the study to estimate nucleated cell counts. Assay: immunoSEQ multiplex PCR; the TCRdb copy retains only in-frame clones and omits some. V and J calls and clone size are as listed in that table; D and trimming were resolved from the DNA. The sample has tens of thousands of clones; 75% to 90% are singletons. Input material: peripheral blood. V usage is TRBV9 and J usage is TRBJ2-1; TRBD2 aligns across 10 bases. The receptor was isolated from a man aged 50-60 years with active COVID-19. CDR3 loop: CASSVAGLAPTEQFF. Written as DNA, the CDR3 is TGTGCCAGCAGCGTAGCGGGACTAGCGCCCACTGAGCAGTTCTTC.